The subject of this entry is one TCR beta chain. This clonotype was seen only a few times. What antigen it recognizes has not been identified. No qualities accompany the bases; no much larger clone lies one base away. This entry belongs to a study of spatial heterogeneity in lung cancer (dated by TCRdb to between 2018 and 2020). Some background on the complete study: Beta-chain transcripts were consistently detected in greater numbers than alpha-chain transcripts, which likely reflected higher beta-chain transcript abundance. In the raw uncorrected reads, each unique combination of TCR and UMI appeared more than ten times on average. Nonsynonymous mutation counts, determined by whole-exome sequencing of tumor tissue, were related to TCR repertoire features. TCR alpha and beta repertoires were quantitatively compared across multiple tumor regions, matched nontumor lung and blood in non-small cell lung cancer. In tumor regions, TCR transcript counts showed a strong correlation with a T cell transcriptional module score derived from matched bulk RNA-seq. At surgery, both alpha and beta chains were TCR-sequenced in 220 tumor regions, 64 matched nontumor lung samples and over 50 PBMC samples. What the study reported, not specific to this receptor: Estimated TCR-seq coverage of tumor T cells was only roughly 7% for alpha chains and about 14% for beta chains. The count of ubiquitous expanded TCRs correlated with the count of ubiquitous nonsynonymous mutations, and the count of regional expanded TCRs correlated with the count of regional nonsynonymous mutations. A correlation was observed between the number of expanded intratumoral alpha and beta TCRs and the tumor nonsynonymous mutation count. Additional single-cell paired TCR alpha and beta sequencing was considered necessary to confirm, at a functional level, the hypothesis that regional TCRs recognize regional mutations.

The sample's time point label, decoded: sample taken at primary tumor resection. Samples were obtained from fewer than 80 patients with early-stage, untreated non-small cell lung cancer from the lung TRACERx cohort. TCR sequencing used whole RNA extracted from tumor and nontumor lung tissue, or from cryopreserved PBMC samples, without cell sorting. Patients were selected for TCR sequencing only if sufficient RNA was available from at least two tumor regions. Before selection, tumor and adjacent nontumor lung specimens were reviewed by a lung pathologist. Libraries came from 5' RACE. Instrument used: NextSeq 500. The TCR library protocol attached a unique molecular identifier to each TCR cDNA molecule to allow correction of PCR and sequencing errors. The paper's data handling went like this. TCR identification, UMI-based error correction and CDR3 extraction were all carried out with Decombinator tools. TCRs above a frequency of 2 per 1,000, corresponding to the top 1% of the tumor frequency distribution, were defined as expanded. Expanded tumor TCRs were classed as regional if statistically deemed absent (corrected P<0.05) from at least one tumor region, otherwise ubiquitous. Renyi diversity was computed with the R vegan package after each repertoire had been subsampled 100 times to 5,000 TCRs. CDR3 similarity networks were built from amino acid triplet string-kernel similarity, connecting CDR3s with pairwise similarity above 0.82. TCRdb cleaned the public reads at Q25 with fastp, built clones with MiXCR and kept in-frame beta chains. Every distinct CDR3 protein forms one entry, paired with its most common genes and DNA. These V and J calls originate from TCRdb's pipeline instead of the authors' own analysis. The sample includes around 21,000 distinct CDR3 sequences, with less than 5% observed a single time. The top ten constitute 9% to 10% of the sample.

This specimen consisted of lung tumor tissue, obtained at surgery. This receptor was identified in a male donor with early-stage non-small cell lung cancer.

The CDR3 protein: CAISEYGSGVDEQYF. In nucleotide form, the sequence is TGTGCCATCAGTGAGTACGGCTCTGGAGTCGACGAGCAGTACTTC. This receptor chain uses TRBV10-3 and TRBJ2-7, with the D gene not confidently named. Via the germline V gene, CDR1 is ENHRY and CDR2 SYGVKD. V lost 1 base and J lost 5 bases; the stretch between them is 15 bases long. The cysteine opens and the phenylalanine closes a CDR3 of 15 amino acids. This entry keeps only the CDR3 DNA: 45 bases, framed from base 1.